This T cell receptor beta chain derives from a study of cytomegalovirus exposure and HLA in healthy donors. Across the whole study: The same platform used for the approximately 670 first-cohort repertoires was also used for the 100 to 150 validation repertoires, as a later analysis reported.

Produced via immunoSEQ multiplex PCR; TCRdb's table is partial and in-frame only. The sample has 200,000 to 300,000 clones; around 85% are singletons. On this clone: Its antigen is unidentified.

Study results and caveats: There were under 200 TCR beta chains listed as cytomegalovirus-associated. CMV antigen specificity was confirmed in vitro for a few CMV-associated chains.

The study drew the donors from its approximately 120-subject validation cohort, separate from the approximately 700-subject first cohort. The sequence came from a woman in her twenties or thirties in good health and CMV-seropositive. Source material: PBMCs.

The CDR3: CASSQVQSRTDTQYF. CDR3 sequence (DNA): TGCGCCAGCAGCCAAGTCCAGTCCCGCACAGATACGCAGTATTTT. The chain joins TRBV4-1 to TRBJ2-3; no firm D call. The CDR3 sequence is 15 residues long. Germline V gene sequence: CDR1 MGHRA, CDR2 YSYEKL. V was trimmed by 1 base and J by 1 base, leaving 9 bases between them.